One and the same sample provided the 4 T cell receptor beta chains below, sequenced in a study of T cell repertoires in cytomegalovirus infection. TCRdb processed the reads anew with MiXCR; each CDR3 protein has one entry. The table has around 710,000 distinct CDR3 sequences, roughly 28% seen once. These receptors' targets are unknown. Sequenced material: cultured CD8+ T cells from PBMCs, taken from culture after CMV antigen stimulation. The receptor source for this set is a human donor in good health (CMV status not recorded). Some clones in this sample may be carry-over from other donors' samples.

This clonotype has more than one count but fewer than ten. The genes are TRBV6-2 or TRBV6-3 and TRBJ2-7, with D unclear. Germline loops: CDR1 MNHEY, CDR2 SVGEGT. V lost 6 bases and J 4 bases, leaving 16 bases between the germline ends. CDR3 length: 14 residues. The CDR3 DNA sequence: TGTGCCAGCAGAGAGCTCCCTTATGCATACGAGCAGTACGTC. Translated: CASRELPYAYEQYV.

In its sample, this clonotype was seen a few times. The chain recombines TRBV6-1 with TRBJ2-5; D is possibly TRBD1 (7 bases). V dropped 7 bases and J dropped 5 bases, with 20 bases sitting between them. This CDR3 is built from 15 residues. Germline-derived CDR1 and CDR2 are MNHNS and SASEGT. CDR3 nucleotides: TGTGCCAGCACCCAGTTAGCAGGGGGGATGGAGACCCAGTACTTC. Translated: CASTQLAGGMETQYF.

V is TRBV29-1 and J is TRBJ2-5, with a weak D call TRBD2 (6 bases). CDR1 is SQVTM and CDR2 is ANQGSEA in the germline V gene. The CDR3 is made up of 14 amino acids. V lost 7 bases and J lost 4, with 19 bases in between. CDR3 DNA sequence: TGCAGCGCTGATACGGGGAGGCGGTTAGAGACCCAGTACTTC. The encoded protein is CSADTGRRLETQYF.

This clonotype was observed a handful of times. The gene calls are TRBV27 and TRBJ1-2, with 12 bases aligning to TRBD1. Trimming cost V 6 bases and J 8 bases; bases outside gene matches: 13. Germline V gene data show CDR1 as MNHEY and CDR2 as SMNVEV (reference sequence). The CDR3 runs 16 residues. The chain's CDR3 is CASSPSPGQGAPGYTF. In DNA, the CDR3 is TGTGCCAGCAGCCCCTCTCCGGGACAGGGGGCGCCCGGCTACACCTTC.